One and the same sample provided the 18 T cell receptor beta chains below, sequenced in a study of T cells in Graves' hyperthyroidism and ophthalmopathy. Researchers took RNA transcripts and amplified the TCR beta CDR3 regions from them. With the HTBI primer set, the TCR CDR3 went through a first round of RT-PCR. TCRdb reanalysed the multiplex PCR reads using MiXCR and keeps one entry per CDR3 protein. The profile shows 650,000 to 850,000 distinct CDR3 sequences, 18% of them singletons. The specimen sequenced was blood. The receptor set was obtained from a woman in her 50s with Graves' hyperthyroidism that later progressed to Graves' ophthalmopathy.

This clonotype was recorded at least ten times. The chain uses TRBV5-1 and TRBJ1-1; D uncertain. Germline CDR1 and CDR2: SGHRS and YFSETQ. The CDR3 sequence is 13 residues long. V lost 0 bases and J lost 6, with 9 bases in between. CDR3: CASSLAPAAEAFF. CDR3 nucleotides: TGCGCCAGCAGCTTGGCCCCGGCAGCTGAAGCTTTCTTT.

The gene calls are TRBV10-3 and TRBJ2-7; D may match TRBD1 or TRBD2 (5 bases each). Germline V gene data show CDR1 as ENHRY and CDR2 as SYGVKD. Trimming removed 10 bases from V and 5 bases from J, with 15 bases in between. This CDR3 is 12 amino acids long. The CDR3 loop reads CATRAGTDEQYF. The CDR3 region has the DNA TGTGCCACCAGAGCAGGGACGGACGAGCAGTACTTC.

This clonotype was detected many times. This chain connects TRBV6-2 or TRBV6-3 to TRBJ1-1; 11 nucleotides match TRBD1. V was clipped by 8 bases and J by 0 bases; unmatched bases: 8. This CDR3 region has 16 residues. Germline CDR1 is MNHEY and CDR2 is SVGEGT. In DNA, the CDR3 is TGTGCCAGCGCAGCCCGGGACAGGGGGTTGAACACTGAAGCTTTCTTT. Translation gives CASAARDRGLNTEAFF.

A single count supports this clonotype. V and J are TRBV30 and TRBJ1-5; D gene ambiguous. The CDR3 covers 13 residues. The V end lost 8 bases, the J end lost 6 bases, and 17 bases lay between the germline ends. Germline V CDR1 and CDR2: GTSNPN, SVGIG (reference sequence). In DNA, the CDR3 is TGTGCCAGTAGTCTGAGCGAGGTTCAGCCCCAGCATTTT. It translates to CASSLSEVQPQHF. Together with reference TRBV30 and TRBJ1-5, the CDR3 gives the full variable domain: SQTIHQWPATLVQPVGSPLSLECTVEGTSNPNLYWYRQAAGRGLQLLFYSVGIGQISSEVPQNLSASRPQDRQFILSSKKLLLSDSGFYLCASSLSEVQPQHFGDGTRLSIL.

The rearrangement uses TRBV6-5 and TRBJ2-1; 14 nucleotides match TRBD2. CDR1 MNHEY and CDR2 SVGAGI come from the germline V gene. The V segment lost 7 bases and the J segment 6 bases; nucleotides outside the gene matches: 8. The CDR3 covers 16 residues. The CDR3 loop is CASIRTGTSGGNEQFF. In nucleotides, the CDR3 is TGTGCCAGCATTAGGACCGGGACTAGCGGGGGCAATGAGCAGTTCTTC.

The table lists this clonotype with a few counts. The chain combines TRBV6-4 with TRBJ1-1; D is undetermined. Germline values: CDR1 MRHNA, CDR2 SNTAGT. The V gene lost 6 bases and the J gene lost 4 bases, with 15 bases spanning the gap. The CDR3 sequence is 14 residues long. CDR3 in DNA: TGTGCCAGCAGCTCTCTTGGTGGTGCCACTGAAGCTTTCTTT. It specifies CASSSLGGATEAFF.

This clonotype occurred many times. The rearrangement links TRBV6-2 or TRBV6-3 to TRBJ1-5; D unresolved. This CDR3 is built from 13 residues. V shed 8 bases and J shed 7 bases, with 15 bases lying between them. CDR1 is MNHEY and CDR2 is SVGEGT in the germline V gene. The CDR3 spells CASGPLFDQPQHF. The DNA for the CDR3 is TGTGCCAGCGGGCCCTTGTTCGACCAGCCCCAGCATTTT.

This clonotype has at least ten counts. The chain employs TRBV20-1 and TRBJ2-5, with 10 bases matching TRBD1. This CDR3 has 13 amino acids. Germline V lookup: CDR1 DFQATT, CDR2 SNEGSKA (reference sequence). The V gene end was trimmed by 5 bases and the J gene end by 4 bases; junction bases not matched to a gene: 4. In DNA, the CDR3 is TGCAGTGCTGGAAGACAGGGGGCAGAGACCCAGTACTTC. It codes for CSAGRQGAETQYF.

This clonotype was counted at least ten times. The chain has TRBV2 and TRBJ2-2; a weak D match, TRBD2 (6 bases). The CDR3 covers 15 residues. V was trimmed by 7 bases and J by 1 base, leaving 13 bases between them. Germline V gene lookup returns CDR1 SNHLY and CDR2 FYNNEI. CDR3 in DNA: TGTGCCAGCACGAATTCGGGACTGAACACCGGGGAGCTGTTTTTT. Translating it yields CASTNSGLNTGELFF.

For this clonotype: With a much larger clone just one base away, this may be a read error. The V call is TRBV2, the J call TRBJ1-1, with TRBD1 matching 8 bases. The ends lost 3 bases at V and 3 bases at J; junction bases unmatched: 6. This CDR3 region has 15 residues. Germline V gene data show CDR1 as SNHLY and CDR2 as FYNNEI. The DNA of the CDR3 is TGTGCCAGCAGTGAGCTCGCAGGGGGCGACACTGAAGCTTTCTTT. It encodes CASSELAGGDTEAFF.

This chain links TRBV20-1 with TRBJ2-2; no firm D call. Germline CDR1 DFQATT, CDR2 SNEGSKA (reference sequence). Trimming shortened V by 5 bases and J by 4 bases, and 11 bases separated the two germline ends. CDR3 length: 13 residues. Here the CDR3 reads CSAARTVTGELFF. CDR3 nucleotide sequence: TGCAGTGCTGCGCGGACGGTCACCGGGGAGCTGTTTTTT.

This clonotype was seen a single time. V gene TRBV6-5 combines with J gene TRBJ2-7; D is perhaps TRBD1 (7 bases). CDR1 is MNHEY and CDR2 is SVGAGI in the germline V gene. Trimming removed 4 bases from V and 3 bases from J, with 16 bases in between. The CDR3 contains 15 residues. The CDR3 nucleotides read TGTGCCAGCAGTTCCTATGCGGGACAGTTCTACGAGCAGTACTTC. Its translation is CASSSYAGQFYEQYF.

This clonotype appeared a few times. In nucleotides, the CDR3 is TGTGCCAGCAGCTCCTCCCGCGCGGGGAGTTCCTACGAGCAGTACTTC. Translating gives CASSSSRAGSSYEQYF. The chain uses TRBV11-3 and TRBJ2-7; weak D call: TRBD2 (6 bases). Trimming pared 4 bases from V and 1 base from J, leaving 17 bases between. Germline values: CDR1 SGHNT, CDR2 YENEEA. The CDR3 is 16 amino acids.

A few counts support this clonotype. This sequence joins TRBV30 and TRBJ1-5; D is uncertain. Germline CDR1 GTSNPN, CDR2 SVGIG (reference sequence). V gave up 1 base and J gave up 4 bases, with 11 bases separating them. This CDR3 is 14 amino acids long. CDR3: CAWSAYGNNQPQHF. The CDR3 DNA reads as TGTGCCTGGAGTGCCTATGGTAATAATCAGCCCCAGCATTTT.

This chain connects TRBV29-1 to TRBJ1-3; D not resolved. This CDR3 region has 11 residues. The germline V gene has CDR1 SQVTM and CDR2 ANQGSEA. CDR3 nucleotides: TGCAGTTGCCACTCTGGAAACACCATATATTTT. Encoded protein: CSCHSGNTIYF.

There are a few counts of this clonotype. The chain combines TRBV20-1 with TRBJ1-6; D uncertain. The CDR3 covers 13 residues. Germline CDR1 is DFQATT and CDR2 is SNEGSKA (reference sequence). V was pared by 7 bases and J by 1 base, with 8 bases between. DNA of the CDR3: TGCAGTGTACACACATCCTATAATTCACCCCTCCACTTT. Translation gives CSVHTSYNSPLHF.

The genes are TRBV19 and TRBJ2-7, with 9 bases fitting TRBD2. The trim removed 9 bases at V and 1 base at J, leaving 7 bases unmatched. The CDR3 is 14 residues long. Germline V lookup: CDR1 LNHDA, CDR2 SQIVND (reference sequence). In nucleotides, the CDR3 is TGTGCCAGCGCCCCTAGCGGGACATCCTACGAGCAGTACTTC. Translation gives CASAPSGTSYEQYF.

This clonotype was counted many times. The rearrangement joins TRBV12-3 or TRBV12-4 to TRBJ1-1, with 8 bases aligning to TRBD1. V trimming: 6 bases; J trimming: 0 bases; junction bases outside the gene matches: 6. This CDR3 region has 15 residues. CDR3 DNA sequence: TGTGCCAGCAGGACAACACAGGGGGTGAACACTGAAGCTTTCTTT. It translates to CASRTTQGVNTEAFF.